This is a list of T cell receptor beta chains from one sample in a study of T-cell reconstitution after alpha-beta-depleted transplantation in children. TCRdb redid the calling of the PCR reads with MiXCR, one entry per CDR3 protein. The data show about 980,000 distinct CDR3 sequences, with about 29% seen just once and 28% held by the top ten. Material: PBMCs, mostly from graft donor cells, obtained 360 days after TCRalphabeta/CD19-depleted stem cell transplant. These receptors came from a boy less than two years old who had a stem cell transplant for SCID, so the T cells may come from the graft donor. CDR3s include the opening cysteine and the closing phenylalanine or tryptophan. The order of the fields is clone size, CDR3 length, V gene, J gene, D gene, CDR3 DNA, CDR3 protein. A D gene is named only where the DNA matches it firmly. For some rows the clone size is stated as once, few or many, or as a class when expanded; others skip it.

>NA|14|TRBV6-1|TRBJ1-5|NA
TGTGCCAGTAATAGACGGGGGTCCCTCCAGCCCCAGCATTTT
CASNRRGSLQPQHF
>NA|16|TRBV6-5|TRBJ1-6|TRBD1
TGTGCCAGCAGTTACTCGACAGGGAGGGGGCTCTCACCCCTCCACTTT
CASSYSTGRGLSPLHF
>NA|14|TRBV12-3/TRBV12-4|TRBJ2-1|TRBD2
TGTGCCAGCAGTGGGACTAGCTCCTACAATGAGCAGTTCTTC
CASSGTSSYNEQFF
>NA|17|TRBV27|TRBJ2-7|NA
TGTGCCAGCAGTTTAAGCCCTGGCGGGGGCCCAACCTACGAGCAGTACTTC
CASSLSPGGGPTYEQYF
>few|13|TRBV3-1|TRBJ1-2|NA
TGTGCCAGCCTCGGGGGCCCGACGGGAGGCTACACCTTC
CASLGGPTGGYTF
>few|15|TRBV7-2|TRBJ1-4|NA
TGTGCCAGCAGCTTAGCGGGGTCAACTAATGAAAAACTGTTTTTT
CASSLAGSTNEKLFF
>NA|18|TRBV21-1|TRBJ1-1|NA
TGTGCCAGCAGCTGGGCCATAAAGGTCGGGGGAATGAACACTGAAGCTTTCTTT
CASSWAIKVGGMNTEAFF
>few|15|TRBV20-1|TRBJ2-5|TRBD1
TGCAGTGCTACCGGGACAGGGGGCGCATTGGAGACCCAGTACTTC
CSATGTGGALETQYF
>few|13|TRBV10-3|TRBJ1-2|TRBD1
TGTGCCATCAGTGCGGCAGGGGGCTATGGCTACACCTTC
CAISAAGGYGYTF
>NA|15|TRBV4-3|TRBJ2-1|NA
TGCGCCAGCAGCTTACAAGAGGGCTTTCGCAATGAGCAGTTCTTC
CASSLQEGFRNEQFF
>NA|15|TRBV6-1|TRBJ1-5|NA
TGTGCCAGCAGCCCTTTCCAGGAGAGGGATCAGCCCCAGCATTTT
CASSPFQERDQPQHF
>few|13|TRBV9|TRBJ2-2|NA
TGTGCCAGCAGCGTAGGGCGGAGTGGGGAGCTGTTTTTT
CASSVGRSGELFF
>once|17|TRBV18|TRBJ2-3|NA
TGTGCCAGCTCACCACTTCAGGGGCGTGAACACACAGATACGCAGTATTTT
CASSPLQGREHTDTQYF
>NA|14|TRBV7-2|TRBJ2-2|NA
TGTGCCAGCAGCCTTTCCAGGGGAACCGGGGAGCTGTTTTTT
CASSLSRGTGELFF
>NA|12|TRBV29-1|TRBJ1-2|NA
TGCAGCGTCGCGGGGGATAACTATGGCTACACCTTC
CSVAGDNYGYTF
>NA|16|TRBV7-3|TRBJ2-1|NA
TGTGCCAGCAGCTTAAAGTCCGTTTTCCCGAACAATGAGCAGTTCTTC
CASSLKSVFPNNEQFF
>few|14|TRBV4-1|TRBJ2-1|NA
TGCGCCAGCAGCCAACTGGGGGGCTACAATGAGCAGTTCTTC
CASSQLGGYNEQFF
>few|13|TRBV29-1|TRBJ2-6|NA
TGCAGCGTTCGGGTTTCTGGGGCCAACGTCCTGACTTTC
CSVRVSGANVLTF
>NA|17|TRBV5-5|TRBJ1-6|NA
TGTGCCAGCAATCTAGGACAGATGGGATGGGAGAATTCACCCCTCCACTTT
CASNLGQMGWENSPLHF
>few|13|TRBV6-5|TRBJ2-1|NA
TGTGCCAGCAGTTTAAGGGACCGTGGTGAGCAGTTCTTC
CASSLRDRGEQFF
>few|15|TRBV4-3|TRBJ2-3|NA
TGCGCCAGCAGCCAAGATATGATGGACAGTGATACGCAGTATTTT
CASSQDMMDSDTQYF
>few|14|TRBV29-1|TRBJ2-1|NA
TGCAGCGTTGGATCGGGGTACTCCTACAATGAGCAGTTCTTC
CSVGSGYSYNEQFF
>many|11|TRBV7-2|TRBJ2-1|NA
TGTGCCAGCAGCTTACAGGATGAGCAGTTCTTC
CASSLQDEQFF
>once|15|TRBV7-8|TRBJ2-3|TRBD1
TGTGCCAGCAGGCCCGGGACAGGGGGGACAGATACGCAGTATTTT
CASRPGTGGTDTQYF
>many|11|TRBV10-3|TRBJ2-5|NA
TGTGCCATCAGTGAGTCGGGGACCCAGTACTTC
CAISESGTQYF
>NA|14|TRBV12-3/TRBV12-4|TRBJ1-5|NA
TGTGCCAGCAGTTTAAGGGGGGCCCCTGAGGCCCAGCATTTT
CASSLRGAPEAQHF
>NA|17|TRBV5-1|TRBJ2-7|TRBD1
TGCGCCAGCAGCTCGGGACAGGGCGGGTTACTCCCCTACGAGCAGTACTTC
CASSSGQGGLLPYEQYF
>NA|14|TRBV21-1|TRBJ2-7|NA
TGTGCCTCCCCCCGGGGAAACAGCTCCTACGAGCAGTACTTC
CASPRGNSSYEQYF
>many|17|TRBV7-9|TRBJ2-5|TRBD2
TGTGCCAGCAGCTTAGGGGCTAGCGGGGGGCCTAAAGAGACCCAGTACTTC
CASSLGASGGPKETQYF
>NA|14|TRBV24-1|TRBJ2-2|NA
TGTGCCACCAGCAAGGACGCCACCCCCGGGGAGCTGTTTTTT
CATSKDATPGELFF
>NA|13|TRBV29-1|TRBJ2-1|NA
TGCAGCGTGGGGACGCTAGCGCCCAATGAGCAGTTCTTC
CSVGTLAPNEQFF
>NA|15|TRBV19|TRBJ2-1|NA
TGTGCCAGTAGTATTCGGGGTCCCTACTACAATGAGCAGTTCTTC
CASSIRGPYYNEQFF
>NA|15|TRBV28|TRBJ2-7|TRBD1
TGTGCCAGCAGTTGGGGGGGGACAGGGGCCTACGAGCAGTACTTC
CASSWGGTGAYEQYF
>few|15|TRBV7-6|TRBJ2-5|NA
TGTGCCAGCAGCTTCGGAGTGGAGGGACGAGAGACCCAGTACTTC
CASSFGVEGRETQYF
>NA|16|TRBV12-3/TRBV12-4|TRBJ2-3|NA
TGTGCCAGCAGTTTAAGGTTAGAGAACTACACAGATACGCAGTATTTT
CASSLRLENYTDTQYF
>NA|15|TRBV20-1|TRBJ1-2|TRBD1
TGCAGTGCTAGGGGAATCGGACAGGCGTATTATGGCTACACCTTC
CSARGIGQAYYGYTF
>once|13|TRBV3-1|TRBJ2-5|NA
TGTGCCAGCACACGGGCGCCCCAAGAGACCCAGTACTTC
CASTRAPQETQYF
>NA|16|TRBV9|TRBJ1-1|NA
TGTGCCAGCAGCGTAGGGGAGGGATGGATGAACACTGAAGCTTTCTTT
CASSVGEGWMNTEAFF
>few|14|TRBV12-3/TRBV12-4|TRBJ2-2|NA
TGTGCCACCTACACCGGACGGGACACCGGGGAGCTGTTTTTT
CATYTGRDTGELFF
>NA|16|TRBV27|TRBJ2-1|TRBD2
TGTGCCAGCAGTCCTAGATACCGACTAGCGGGGCTTGAGCAGTTCTTC
CASSPRYRLAGLEQFF
>few|13|TRBV19|TRBJ1-5|TRBD1
TGTGCCAGTAGTATTAGGGGGCCTCAGCCCCAGCATTTT
CASSIRGPQPQHF
>few|13|TRBV6-6|TRBJ2-5|NA
TGTGCCAGCAGTTCCTACAGTCGGGAGACCCAGTACTTC
CASSSYSRETQYF
>NA|16|TRBV5-1|TRBJ2-3|NA
TGCGCCAGCAGCCCGGGTAGGGGAGCTAGCACAGATACGCAGTATTTT
CASSPGRGASTDTQYF
>few|15|TRBV28|TRBJ2-7|TRBD1
TGTGCCAGCAGTGCAGTTGACAGGGGACGGAACGAGCAGTACTTC
CASSAVDRGRNEQYF
>few|12|TRBV20-1|TRBJ2-7|NA
TGCAGTGCCGTAGCCAGGTCCTACGAGCAGTACTTC
CSAVARSYEQYF
>few|15|TRBV6-1|TRBJ1-1|NA
TGTGCCAGCAAATTTGAGGGGGGCGCGAGCACTGAAGCTTTCTTT
CASKFEGGASTEAFF
>NA|15|TRBV29-1|TRBJ2-3|TRBD1
TGCAGCGTGGTAACCGGACAGGCTAGCACAGATACGCAGTATTTT
CSVVTGQASTDTQYF
>NA|15|TRBV7-3|TRBJ2-7|TRBD1
TGTGCCAGCAGCTCCGGGCCAGGGGGCGGCTACGAGCAGTACTTC
CASSSGPGGGYEQYF
>NA|15|TRBV6-5|TRBJ1-2|NA
TGTGCCAGCAGTTTATCCGCCGGGACACGATATGGCTACACCTTC
CASSLSAGTRYGYTF
>few|16|TRBV4-2|TRBJ1-5|NA
TGTGCCAGCAGCCAAAGGGACGGGTTGGGAAATCAGCCCCAGCATTTT
CASSQRDGLGNQPQHF
>few|15|TRBV12-3/TRBV12-4|TRBJ2-3|TRBD2
TGTGCCAGCAGTGGGACTACTACTAGCACAGATACGCAGTATTTT
CASSGTTTSTDTQYF